These 26 T cell receptor beta chains came from one sample sequenced in a study of vaccination and CD4 T cells after COVID-19. As to treatment: approximately 9-day PBMC culture with coronavirus spike peptide pools or control peptides (ViraFEST assay). The antigens for these receptors are not known. Cultured CD4+ T cell DNA underwent sequencing with the Oncomine TCR Beta short-read assay. Via MiXCR, TCRdb re-called the PCR reads, giving one row per CDR3 protein. The sample has 15,000 to 20,000 distinct CDR3 sequences, roughly 69% seen once. Sequenced sample: CD4+ T cells from blood, cultured in vitro. These receptor sequences come from a human donor who had recovered from COVID-19.

In this sample, this clonotype turned up a few times. The chain uses TRBV5-1 and TRBJ2-1; possibly TRBD1 or TRBD2 for D (5 bases each). Trimming pared 4 bases from V and 4 bases from J, leaving 18 bases between. Germline-derived CDR1 and CDR2 are SGHRS and YFSETQ. The CDR3 is made up of 16 amino acids. CDR3 region: CASSAGSLGRYNEQFF. The DNA for the CDR3 is TGCGCCAGCAGCGCAGGTTCTCTGGGACGGTACAATGAGCAGTTCTTC.

The chain links TRBV29-1 to TRBJ2-1; TRBD1 or TRBD2 may be the D gene (7 bases each). Germline values: CDR1 SQVTM, CDR2 ANQGSEA. With 7 bases removed from V and 6 bases from J, the gap between germline ends came to 19 bases. This CDR3 is 14 amino acids long. In DNA, the CDR3 is TGCAGCGCTGACGACAGGGAGGGGGGCAATGAGCAGTTCTTC. This translates into CSADDREGGNEQFF.

J is TRBJ1-5 and V is TRBV5-1, with a possible D match to TRBD1 (6 bases). Germline CDR1 is SGHRS and CDR2 is YFSETQ. Trimming cost V 9 bases and J 7 bases, with 17 bases left between them. This CDR3 region has 13 residues. The CDR3 is CATTPRGKQPQHF. CDR3 DNA sequence: TGCGCCACTACGCCCAGGGGAAAACAGCCCCAGCATTTT.

In its sample, this clonotype was seen once. The chain links TRBV6-5 to TRBJ2-5; D is undetermined. The CDR3 extends over 12 amino acids. Trimming shortened V by 4 bases and J by 2 bases, and 5 bases separated the two germline ends. Germline lookup yields CDR1 MNHEY and CDR2 SVGAGI. The CDR3 DNA reads as TGTGCCAGCAGTTCCCCTCAAGAGACCCAGTACTTC. Translation gives CASSSPQETQYF.

This clonotype was observed a single time. No DNA is shown, since the ends of the CDR3 on it are uncertain; the CDR3 is the one TCRdb lists. The chain recombines TRBV7-5 with TRBJ2-7; TRBD1 is the table's D call and was not checked against the DNA. TRBV7-5 is labeled a pseudogene. The CDR3 spans 18 amino acids, including both terminal residues. The CDR3 loop reads CISVPEAKGQTNSYEQYF.

The chain joins TRBV27 to TRBJ2-5; D remains unclear. Germline V gene lookup returns CDR1 MNHEY and CDR2 SMNVEV (reference sequence). The CDR3 is 11 residues long. V was cut by 2 bases and J by 5 bases, with 3 bases left in between. CDR3: CASSLMETQYF. CDR3 in DNA: TGTGCCAGCAGTTTAATGGAGACCCAGTACTTC.

This clonotype has only a few counts. The V gene is TRBV5-1, the J gene TRBJ1-2; D gene uncertain. The CDR3 is 16 residues long. Looked up from germline, CDR1 is SGHRS and CDR2 is YFSETQ. Trimming left V 4 bases short and J 4 bases short, with 20 bases between. CDR3 nucleotide sequence: TGCGCCAGCAGCCGTACGGGAGCTGGACGGAGCTATGGCTACACCTTC. Its protein product is CASSRTGAGRSYGYTF. The full variable domain, rest sourced from reference TRBV5-1 and TRBJ1-2, is KAGVTQTPRYLIKTRGQQVTLSCSPISGHRSVSWYQQTPGQGLQFLFEYFSETQRNKGNFPGRFSGRQFSNSRSEMNVSTLELGDSALYLCASSRTGAGRSYGYTFGSGTRLTVV.

This clonotype has more than one count but fewer than ten. As DNA, the CDR3 is TGTGCCAGTAGTAGGTCGGTTAGCCTGTCGAACACCGGGGAGCTGTTTTTT. Its protein product is CASSRSVSLSNTGELFF. The J gene is TRBJ2-2, the V gene TRBV19; D not certain. The V gene's germline CDR1 is LNHDA and CDR2 SQIVND (reference sequence). The CDR3 sequence is 17 residues long. V was clipped by 4 bases and J by 0 bases, with 15 bases between them. Complete variable domain (other parts from reference TRBV19 and TRBJ2-2): DGGITQSPKYLFRKEGQNVTLSCEQNLNHDAMYWYRQDPGQGLRLIYYSQIVNDFQKGDIAEGYSVSREKKESFPLTVTSAQKNPTAFYLCASSRSVSLSNTGELFFGEGSRLTVL.

The chain has TRBV2 and TRBJ2-2; TRBD1 agrees at 7 bases. This CDR3 contains 15 residues. The V segment lost 5 bases and the J segment 3 bases; nucleotides outside the gene matches: 6. Germline CDR1 is SNHLY and CDR2 is FYNNEI. The CDR3 loop reads CASSLTGQYTGELFF. The CDR3 coding sequence is TGTGCCAGCAGTCTAACGGGACAGTACACCGGGGAGCTGTTTTTT.

The chain is built from TRBV7-3 and TRBJ2-2, with D possibly called TRBD1 or TRBD2 (7 bases each). The CDR3 sequence is 15 residues long. V was cut by 1 base and J by 5 bases, with 11 bases left in between. CDR1 is SGHTA and CDR2 is FQGTGA in the germline V gene. The CDR3 here is CASSLRQGGTGELFF. The CDR3 region has the DNA TGTGCCAGCAGCTTAAGACAGGGAGGGACCGGGGAGCTGTTTTTT. Filled out from reference TRBV7-3 and TRBJ2-2, the complete variable domain reads GAGVSQTPSNKVTEKGKYVELRCDPISGHTALYWYRQSLGQGPEFLIYFQGTGAADDSGLPNDRFFAVRPEGSVSTLKIQRTERGDSAVYLCASSLRQGGTGELFFGEGSRLTVL.

The chain employs TRBV2 and TRBJ1-5; a possible D gene is TRBD1 (6 bases). Per the germline V gene, CDR1 is SNHLY and CDR2 is FYNNEI. Between the trimmed V and J ends, which lost 6 bases and 4 bases, there was a span of 13 bases. The CDR3 totals 14 residues. CDR3 DNA: TGTGCCAGCAGCCGGGACACCTGGAATCAGCCCCAGCATTTT. Translated, it gives CASSRDTWNQPQHF. Looking up the rest from reference TRBV2 and TRBJ1-5 gives the full variable domain: EPEVTQTPSHQVTQMGQEVILRCVPISNHLYFYWYRQILGQKVEFLVSFYNNEISEKSEIFDDQFSVERPDGSNFTLKIRSTKLEDSAMYFCASSRDTWNQPQHFGDGTRLSIL.

This chain joins TRBV7-6 and TRBJ1-1; TRBD1 agrees at 8 bases. Germline V CDR1 and CDR2: SGHVS, FNYEAQ. This CDR3 is built from 13 residues. Unmatched junction bases numbered 2, after V lost 0 bases and J lost 8 bases. The CDR3 DNA follows: TGTGCCAGCAGCTTAGCCCGGGACAGGGAAGCTTTCTTT. Translated: CASSLARDREAFF.

The genes are TRBV20-1 and TRBJ2-7, with D possibly TRBD1 on 6 matching bases. The germline V gene encodes CDR1 DFQATT and CDR2 SNEGSKA (reference sequence). This CDR3 is 15 amino acids long. The V end lost 0 bases, the J end lost 2 bases, and 14 bases lay between the germline ends. The DNA of the CDR3 is TGCAGTGCTAGAGAGTCGGACAGTTACGCCTACGAGCAGTACTTC. Protein product: CSARESDSYAYEQYF.

The chain employs TRBV6-1 and TRBJ1-1; 9 nucleotides match TRBD1. The CDR3 loop spans 13 amino acids. Germline V gene sequence: CDR1 MNHNS, CDR2 SASEGT. The V segment lost 6 bases and the J segment 4 bases; nucleotides outside the gene matches: 3. The CDR3 bases are TGTGCCAGCAGGGGACAGGGACGCACTGAAGCTTTCTTT. It specifies CASRGQGRTEAFF.

This clonotype was seen more than once but under ten times. V gene TRBV6-2 or TRBV6-3 combines with J gene TRBJ2-1; 8 bases align to TRBD2. After removal of 7 bases from V and 10 bases from J, the junction contained 9 bases not matched to a gene. Looked up from germline, CDR1 is MNHEY and CDR2 is SVGEGT. This CDR3 is built from 13 residues. CDR3: CASNNGRAEEQFF. The CDR3 nucleotides are TGTGCCAGCAATAACGGGAGGGCCGAGGAGCAGTTCTTC.

With respect to this clonotype: At one of its ends the junction is not consistent with the germline gene, which may arise from a read error. As DNA, the CDR3 is TGCGCCAGCAGCTCGACAGGGTGGGACACTGAAGCTTTCTTT. It codes for CASSSTGWDTEAFF. The chain employs TRBV7-9 and TRBJ1-1, with TRBD1 matching 7 bases. The CDR3 consists of 14 residues. Germline loops: CDR1 SEHNR, CDR2 FQNEAQ (reference sequence).

This chain uses TRBV28 with TRBJ1-5; D is undetermined. This CDR3 comprises 14 residues. Germline lookup yields CDR1 MDHEN and CDR2 SYDVKM. Trimming removed 5 bases from V and 3 bases from J, with 11 bases in between. CDR3 sequence (DNA): TGTGCCAGCAGTAGAGACTCTATCAATCAGCCCCAGCATTTT. Translating it yields CASSRDSINQPQHF.

The chain links TRBV7-8 to TRBJ2-1; 8 positions agree with TRBD1. Losses at the gene ends were 5 bases for V and 4 bases for J; bases not matched to a gene: 13. This CDR3 has 17 residues. The germline CDR1 and CDR2 sequences are SGHVS and FQNEAQ. CDR3 nucleotide sequence: TGTGCCAGCAGCAGACGTCCGGGACAGGAACCTTACAATGAGCAGTTCTTC. It codes for CASSRRPGQEPYNEQFF.

The genes are TRBV27 and TRBJ2-7; D may correspond to TRBD1 or TRBD2 (6 bases each). CDR3 length equals 17 residues. CDR1 MNHEY and CDR2 SMNVEV come from the germline V gene (reference sequence). Trimming removed 3 bases from V and 1 base from J, with 19 bases in between. The CDR3 loop reads CASSLRGVRDGSYEQYF. The CDR3 nucleotides are TGTGCCAGCAGTTTGAGGGGGGTTCGGGACGGATCCTACGAGCAGTACTTC.

The J gene is TRBJ1-2, the V gene TRBV5-1; D unresolved. The CDR3 runs to 14 residues. Trimming cost V 0 bases and J 2 bases, with 8 bases left between them. Germline-derived CDR1 and CDR2 are SGHRS and YFSETQ. DNA of the CDR3: TGCGCCAGCAGCTTGGAGGGCTTCAACTATGGCTACACCTTC. Translating gives CASSLEGFNYGYTF.

This clonotype was detected only a few times. This chain links TRBV6-5 with TRBJ1-6; D is perhaps TRBD1 (5 bases). Trimming removed 2 bases at V and 7 bases at J, with 6 bases between. Per the germline V gene, CDR1 is MNHEY and CDR2 is SVGAGI. The length of the CDR3 is 13 residues. CDR3 bases: TGTGCCAGCAGTTACAGGGGAAATTCACCCCTCCACTTT. It specifies CASSYRGNSPLHF.

The chain couples TRBV6-1 to TRBJ1-5, with no clear D. Looked up from germline, CDR1 is MNHNS and CDR2 is SASEGT. There are 13 residues in the CDR3. V was trimmed by 2 bases and J by 4 bases, leaving 6 bases between them. CDR3 coding DNA: TGTGCCAGCAGTGAATCCAGAAATCAGCCCCAGCATTTT. Its translation: CASSESRNQPQHF.

There are a few counts of this clonotype. This chain uses TRBV7-9 with TRBJ1-2; D is uncertain. Germline V gene sequence: CDR1 SEHNR, CDR2 FQNEAQ (reference sequence). The V end lost 1 base, the J end lost 0 bases, and 12 bases lay between the germline ends. The CDR3 sequence is 16 residues long. In DNA, the CDR3 is TGTGCCAGCAGCTTAGGGCAGCAACGTACTAACTATGGCTACACCTTC. Protein sequence: CASSLGQQRTNYGYTF.

V and J are TRBV20-1 and TRBJ2-7, with D possibly TRBD2 on 5 matching bases. This CDR3 is built from 17 residues. CDR1 DFQATT and CDR2 SNEGSKA come from the germline V gene (reference sequence). The V and J ends lost 0 bases and 3 bases respectively, with 21 bases between them. This CDR3 is CSARDNLAKRFIYEQYF. The CDR3 region has the DNA TGCAGTGCTAGAGATAATTTGGCGAAGCGGTTTATCTACGAGCAGTACTTC.

The CDR3 protein is CASSRLAGYQSTYNEQFF. The CDR3 nucleotides read TGTGCCAGCAGTAGACTAGCGGGATACCAATCGACCTACAATGAGCAGTTCTTC. J is TRBJ2-1 and V is TRBV6-1; 11 bases align to TRBD2. Germline V gene lookup returns CDR1 MNHNS and CDR2 SASEGT. V shed 5 bases, J shed 2 bases, and the junction held 11 bases outside the gene matches. The CDR3 extends over 18 amino acids.

The chain carries TRBV6-1 and TRBJ1-4; D unclear. The V gene's germline CDR1 is MNHNS and CDR2 SASEGT. The V and J ends lost 6 bases and 7 bases respectively, with 12 bases between them. The CDR3 has 13 amino acids. The CDR3 DNA follows: TGTGCCAGCAGCCGCCAGGCAAGTGAAAAACTGTTTTTT. It translates to CASSRQASEKLFF.